This paragraph covers one TCR beta chain sequence. Per the authors' pipeline: Reference gene primer amplification yielded estimated nucleated cell counts. Profiling relied on immunoSEQ multiplex PCR, and the TCRdb table lists in-frame clones only, not all of them. That table gives V, J and clone size, and the DNA gave D and trimming. The sample has 200,000 to 300,000 clones, nearly 85% seen once. This specimen belongs to a study of blood T cell repertoires in COVID-19. For the study at large: Italy, Spain and the United States were the sources of the convalescent and acute COVID-19 samples.

The CDR3 consists of 13 residues. Trimming removed 1 base from V and 7 bases from J, with 8 bases in between. CDR1 is SEHNR and CDR2 is FQNEAQ in the germline V gene (reference sequence). The chain carries TRBV7-9 and TRBJ1-5; unclear D gene. Sequences were obtained from peripheral blood. This clonotype was obtained from a human donor in a cohort sampled during active COVID-19. CDR3 in amino acids: CASSLGTSQPQHF. CDR3 coding DNA: TGTGCCAGCAGCTTAGGTACATCCCAGCCCCAGCATTTT.